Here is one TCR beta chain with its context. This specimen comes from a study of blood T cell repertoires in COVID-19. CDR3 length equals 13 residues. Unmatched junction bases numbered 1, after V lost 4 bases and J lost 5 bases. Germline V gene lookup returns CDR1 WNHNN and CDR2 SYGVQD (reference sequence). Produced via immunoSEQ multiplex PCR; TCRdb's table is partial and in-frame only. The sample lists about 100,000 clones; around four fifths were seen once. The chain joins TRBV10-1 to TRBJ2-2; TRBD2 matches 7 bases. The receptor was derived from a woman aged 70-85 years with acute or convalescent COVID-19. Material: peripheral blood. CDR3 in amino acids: CASSAGGTGELFF. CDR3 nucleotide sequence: TGCGCCAGCAGTGCCGGGGGGACCGGGGAGCTGTTTTTT.